What follows describes a single T cell receptor (beta chain). The CDR3 loop spans 15 amino acids. V was pared by 6 bases and J by 6 bases, with 5 bases of the junction left unmatched. Germline assignment: CDR1 SNHLY and CDR2 FYNNEI. The sample is drawn from a study of blood T cell repertoires in COVID-19. Adults between roughly 18 and 100 years of age took part from some 25 US areas. Produced via immunoSEQ multiplex PCR; TCRdb's table is partial and in-frame only. The sample gives some 48,000 clones, about 72% of which show up once; under 6% is in the top ten. This TCR came from a woman aged 45 to 65 with acute COVID-19. V gene TRBV2 combines with J gene TRBJ2-1; TRBD2 matches 13 bases. Sequenced material: PBMCs or T cells enriched from blood (not recorded which). DNA for the CDR3: TGTGCCAGCAGGATACTAGCGGGGGGGCCCAATGAGCAGTTCTTC. Residues: CASRILAGGPNEQFF.